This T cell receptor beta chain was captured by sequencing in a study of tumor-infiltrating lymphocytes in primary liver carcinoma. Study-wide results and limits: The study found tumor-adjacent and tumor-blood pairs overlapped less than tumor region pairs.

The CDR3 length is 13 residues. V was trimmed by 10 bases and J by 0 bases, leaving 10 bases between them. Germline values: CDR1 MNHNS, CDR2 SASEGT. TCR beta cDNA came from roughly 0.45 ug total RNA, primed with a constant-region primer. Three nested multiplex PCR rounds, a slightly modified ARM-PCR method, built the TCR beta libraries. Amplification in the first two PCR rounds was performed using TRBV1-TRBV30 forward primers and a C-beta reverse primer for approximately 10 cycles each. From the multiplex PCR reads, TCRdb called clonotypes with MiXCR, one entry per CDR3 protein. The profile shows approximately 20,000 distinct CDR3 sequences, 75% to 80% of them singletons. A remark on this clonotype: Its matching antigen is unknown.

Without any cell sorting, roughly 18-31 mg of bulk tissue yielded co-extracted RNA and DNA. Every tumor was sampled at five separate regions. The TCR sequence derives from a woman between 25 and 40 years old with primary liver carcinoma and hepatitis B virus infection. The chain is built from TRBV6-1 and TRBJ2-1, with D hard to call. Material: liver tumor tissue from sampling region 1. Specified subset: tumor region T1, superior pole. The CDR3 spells CAITESSYNEQFF. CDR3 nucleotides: TGTGCCATCACGGAAAGCTCCTACAATGAGCAGTTCTTC.